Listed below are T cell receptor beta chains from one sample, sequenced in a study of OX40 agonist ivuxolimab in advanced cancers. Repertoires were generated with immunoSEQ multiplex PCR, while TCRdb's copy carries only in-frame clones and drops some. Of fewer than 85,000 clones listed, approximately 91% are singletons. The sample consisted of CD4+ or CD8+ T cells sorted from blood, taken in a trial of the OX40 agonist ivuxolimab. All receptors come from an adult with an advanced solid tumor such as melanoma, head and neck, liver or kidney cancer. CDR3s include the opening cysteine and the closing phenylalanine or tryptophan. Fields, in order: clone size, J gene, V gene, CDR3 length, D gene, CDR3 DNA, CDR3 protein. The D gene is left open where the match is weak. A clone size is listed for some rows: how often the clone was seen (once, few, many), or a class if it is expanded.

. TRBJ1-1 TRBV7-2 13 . TGTGCCAGCAGCTTAGTTTGGTTGGCTGAAGCTTTCTTT CASSLVWLAEAFF
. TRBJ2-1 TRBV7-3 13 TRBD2 TGTGCCAGCAGCTTAGCGGGAGAGGGTGAGCAGTTCTTC CASSLAGEGEQFF
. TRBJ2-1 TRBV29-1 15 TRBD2 TGCAGCGTAATCACGCGGGGCCCGGGGGGCAATGAGCAGTTCTTC CSVITRGPGGNEQFF
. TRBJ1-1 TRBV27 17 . TGTGCCAGCAGTTTAAACGGCGGCATCGGGGGGGACACTGAAGCTTTCTTT CASSLNGGIGGDTEAFF
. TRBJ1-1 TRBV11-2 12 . TGTGCCAGCAGCCCGAGGGGTCCCGAAGCTTTCTTT CASSPRGPEAFF
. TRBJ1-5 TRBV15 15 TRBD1 TGTGCCACCAGCAGAGACAGGGGGGCAAGTCAGCCCCAGCATTTT CATSRDRGASQPQHF
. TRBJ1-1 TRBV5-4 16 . TGTGCCAGCAGCTCTCAAGTTGTTCGTGGGGGGACTGAAGCTTTCTTT CASSSQVVRGGTEAFF
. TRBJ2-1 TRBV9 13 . TGTGCCAGCAGCCCGGACCCGGGTGGGGAGCAGTTCTTC CASSPDPGGEQFF
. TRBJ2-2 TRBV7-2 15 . TGTGCCAGCAGCGCCCTAGCTAGAAGGTCCGGGGAGCTGTTTTTT CASSALARRSGELFF
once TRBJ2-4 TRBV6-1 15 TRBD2 TGTGCCACCTGGGGCAGCGGGAGGGATAAAAACATTCAGTACTTC CATWGSGRDKNIQYF
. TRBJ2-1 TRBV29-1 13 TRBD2 TGCAGCGTTGTTGGGACTACCTACAATGAGCAGTTCTTC CSVVGTTYNEQFF
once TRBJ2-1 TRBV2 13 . TGTGCCAGCAACACAGGGTTCTACAATGAGCAGTTCTTC CASNTGFYNEQFF
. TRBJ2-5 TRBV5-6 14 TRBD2 TGTGCCAGCAGCTTACTAGCGGGAGGTGAGACCCAGTACTTC CASSLLAGGETQYF
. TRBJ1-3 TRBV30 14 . TGTGCCTGGAGTGTACATCCCTCTGGAAACACCATATATTTT CAWSVHPSGNTIYF
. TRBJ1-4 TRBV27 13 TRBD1 TGTGCCAGCAGTCCCAGGGGGCGCGAAAAACTGTTTTTT CASSPRGREKLFF
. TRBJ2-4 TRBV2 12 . TGTGCCAGCAGTGAATCGGGAAACATTCAGTACTTC CASSESGNIQYF
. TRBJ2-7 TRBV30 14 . TGTGCCTGGAGTGAGGGCGGGACCGCCTACGAGCAGTACTTC CAWSEGGTAYEQYF